These 14 T cell receptor beta chains came from one sample sequenced in a study of T cells after yellow fever vaccination. TCRdb reanalysed the 5' RACE reads using MiXCR and keeps one entry per CDR3 protein. The sample records about 630,000 distinct CDR3 sequences, roughly an eighth being singletons. The sequenced sample was PBMCs, obtained on the day of the yellow fever booster vaccination. Source of these receptors: a man aged 30 to 39 who received the YFV17D yellow fever vaccine.

V and J are TRBV3-1 and TRBJ2-2, with D unresolved. Germline V gene sequence: CDR1 LGHDT, CDR2 YNNKEL (reference sequence). The V end lost 5 bases, the J end lost 5 bases, and 9 bases lay between the germline ends. The CDR3 runs to 13 residues. CDR3 region: CASSSQRTGELFF. CDR3 nucleotide sequence: TGTGCCAGCAGCTCCCAGAGGACCGGGGAGCTGTTTTTT.

CDR3 loop: CASSLGPVRSSYEQYF. The CDR3 DNA reads TGTGCCAGCAGCTTAGGGCCCGTCAGGAGCTCCTACGAGCAGTACTTC. This chain links TRBV7-6 with TRBJ2-7; D unresolved. Trimming stripped 1 base from V and 0 bases from J, with 13 bases between. Germline V gene data show CDR1 as SGHVS and CDR2 as FNYEAQ. The CDR3 totals 16 residues.

This clonotype was picked up a small number of times. The chain couples TRBV5-1 to TRBJ1-1; the D is unclear. CDR3 length: 15 residues. V was trimmed by 1 base and J by 1 base, leaving 11 bases between them. Germline CDR1 reads SGHRS; CDR2 reads YFSETQ. CDR3 nucleotides: TGCGCCAGCAGCTTGTCGGGCAGATCGAACACTGAAGCTTTCTTT. As protein: CASSLSGRSNTEAFF. The whole variable domain, filled in from reference TRBV5-1 and TRBJ1-1, reads KAGVTQTPRYLIKTRGQQVTLSCSPISGHRSVSWYQQTPGQGLQFLFEYFSETQRNKGNFPGRFSGRQFSNSRSEMNVSTLELGDSALYLCASSLSGRSNTEAFFGQGTRLTVV.

There are a few counts of this clonotype. The chain links TRBV7-6 to TRBJ2-3, with D perhaps TRBD2 (5 bases). Germline V lookup: CDR1 SGHVS, CDR2 FNYEAQ. The CDR3 contains 14 residues. V lost 5 bases to trimming and J lost 2 bases, with 11 bases between them. This CDR3 is CASSITRNTDTQYF. The CDR3 coding sequence is TGTGCCAGCAGCATTACTAGAAACACAGATACGCAGTATTTT.

This clonotype has just a few counts. The chain uses TRBV5-5 and TRBJ2-3; a possible D gene is TRBD2 (6 bases). V lost 5 bases and J 5 bases, leaving 15 bases between the germline ends. Germline assignment: CDR1 SGHKS and CDR2 YYEKEE (reference sequence). The CDR3 runs to 14 residues. The CDR3 sequence: CASSFLAPVDTQYF. Here the CDR3 DNA reads TGTGCCAGCAGTTTTCTAGCGCCAGTAGATACGCAGTATTTT.

Only a few counts were recorded for this clonotype. This sequence joins TRBV27 and TRBJ2-7, with D unclear. CDR3 length: 14 amino acids. Germline-derived CDR1 and CDR2 are MNHEY and SMNVEV (reference sequence). Trimming took off 3 bases at V and 5 bases at J, with 14 bases between the two ends. For the CDR3, the DNA is TGTGCCAGCAGTTTCGAAGGGAATCGGGACGAGCAGTACTTC. It encodes CASSFEGNRDEQYF.

This clonotype was observed a few times. The chain uses TRBV12-3 or TRBV12-4 and TRBJ1-2; D remains unclear. This CDR3 has 12 residues. V was cut by 5 bases and J by 8 bases, with 12 bases left in between. CDR3 protein: CASSPGPSGYTF. CDR3 nucleotide sequence: TGTGCCAGCAGTCCCGGACCAAGCGGCTACACCTTC.

This clonotype was found a few times. The genes are TRBV12-3 or TRBV12-4 and TRBJ1-1, with D tentatively TRBD1 (6 bases). Trimming pared 6 bases from V and 7 bases from J, leaving 15 bases between. The CDR3 runs to 13 residues. Here the CDR3 DNA reads TGTGCCAGCAGCCGGGACACCGGCTATGAAGCTTTCTTT. Amino acids: CASSRDTGYEAFF.

The chain joins TRBV6-5 to TRBJ1-5; D uncertain. The CDR3 is 17 amino acids. Germline CDR1 reads MNHEY; CDR2 reads SVGAGI. With 4 bases removed from V and 5 bases from J, the gap between germline ends came to 21 bases. The CDR3 DNA reads as TGTGCCAGCAGTTCCTCAAGCCAGGAGAAAAGGGATCAGCCCCAGCATTTT. This sequence encodes CASSSSSQEKRDQPQHF.

This clonotype showed up just a few times. The V call is TRBV7-8, the J call TRBJ2-7; perhaps TRBD2 as D (6 bases). Germline loops: CDR1 SGHVS, CDR2 FQNEAQ. Trimming removed 4 bases at V and 6 bases at J, with 19 bases between. The CDR3 runs 15 residues. CDR3 amino acids: CASSSPQGGVGEQYF. CDR3 DNA sequence: TGTGCCAGCAGCTCCCCCCAAGGAGGGGTGGGCGAGCAGTACTTC.

This clonotype was seen more than once but under ten times. Written as DNA, the CDR3 is TGTGCCAGCAGCTTAGGGGGGGGAGGCCGCAATGAGCAGTTCTTC. It specifies CASSLGGGGRNEQFF. This rearrangement joins TRBV7-2 to TRBJ2-1; 7 nucleotides match TRBD2. The CDR3 length is 15 residues. Germline V lookup: CDR1 SGHTA, CDR2 FQGNSA. The junction had 6 bases not matched to a gene; V was cut back by 1 base and J by 6 bases.

The chain carries TRBV5-6 and TRBJ2-1; 7 nucleotides match TRBD1. V lost 4 bases to trimming and J lost 13 bases; unmatched junction nucleotides: 5. Per the germline V gene, CDR1 is SGHDT and CDR2 is YYEEEE. The CDR3 consists of 11 residues. In DNA, the CDR3 is TGTGCCAGCAGCCGTACAGGGGTTCAGTTCTTC. This translates into CASSRTGVQFF.

This clonotype was observed a handful of times. The J gene is TRBJ2-3, the V gene TRBV20-1, with D possibly TRBD2 on 5 matching bases. The CDR3 extends over 15 amino acids. Germline V gene sequence: CDR1 DFQATT, CDR2 SNEGSKA (reference sequence). Trimming pared 0 bases from V and 0 bases from J, leaving 10 bases between. The CDR3 coding sequence is TGCAGTGCTAGAGATCTGCGGACTAGCACAGATACGCAGTATTTT. Translated, it gives CSARDLRTSTDTQYF.

This clonotype appeared a few times. V and J are TRBV18 and TRBJ1-5, with unresolved D. CDR3 length: 14 residues. Germline V CDR1 and CDR2: KGHSH, LQKENI. V was shortened by 2 bases and J by 0 bases, with 5 bases between the two germline ends. The CDR3 protein is CASSPSYSNQPQHF. CDR3 coding DNA: TGTGCCAGCTCACCAAGTTATAGCAATCAGCCCCAGCATTTT.